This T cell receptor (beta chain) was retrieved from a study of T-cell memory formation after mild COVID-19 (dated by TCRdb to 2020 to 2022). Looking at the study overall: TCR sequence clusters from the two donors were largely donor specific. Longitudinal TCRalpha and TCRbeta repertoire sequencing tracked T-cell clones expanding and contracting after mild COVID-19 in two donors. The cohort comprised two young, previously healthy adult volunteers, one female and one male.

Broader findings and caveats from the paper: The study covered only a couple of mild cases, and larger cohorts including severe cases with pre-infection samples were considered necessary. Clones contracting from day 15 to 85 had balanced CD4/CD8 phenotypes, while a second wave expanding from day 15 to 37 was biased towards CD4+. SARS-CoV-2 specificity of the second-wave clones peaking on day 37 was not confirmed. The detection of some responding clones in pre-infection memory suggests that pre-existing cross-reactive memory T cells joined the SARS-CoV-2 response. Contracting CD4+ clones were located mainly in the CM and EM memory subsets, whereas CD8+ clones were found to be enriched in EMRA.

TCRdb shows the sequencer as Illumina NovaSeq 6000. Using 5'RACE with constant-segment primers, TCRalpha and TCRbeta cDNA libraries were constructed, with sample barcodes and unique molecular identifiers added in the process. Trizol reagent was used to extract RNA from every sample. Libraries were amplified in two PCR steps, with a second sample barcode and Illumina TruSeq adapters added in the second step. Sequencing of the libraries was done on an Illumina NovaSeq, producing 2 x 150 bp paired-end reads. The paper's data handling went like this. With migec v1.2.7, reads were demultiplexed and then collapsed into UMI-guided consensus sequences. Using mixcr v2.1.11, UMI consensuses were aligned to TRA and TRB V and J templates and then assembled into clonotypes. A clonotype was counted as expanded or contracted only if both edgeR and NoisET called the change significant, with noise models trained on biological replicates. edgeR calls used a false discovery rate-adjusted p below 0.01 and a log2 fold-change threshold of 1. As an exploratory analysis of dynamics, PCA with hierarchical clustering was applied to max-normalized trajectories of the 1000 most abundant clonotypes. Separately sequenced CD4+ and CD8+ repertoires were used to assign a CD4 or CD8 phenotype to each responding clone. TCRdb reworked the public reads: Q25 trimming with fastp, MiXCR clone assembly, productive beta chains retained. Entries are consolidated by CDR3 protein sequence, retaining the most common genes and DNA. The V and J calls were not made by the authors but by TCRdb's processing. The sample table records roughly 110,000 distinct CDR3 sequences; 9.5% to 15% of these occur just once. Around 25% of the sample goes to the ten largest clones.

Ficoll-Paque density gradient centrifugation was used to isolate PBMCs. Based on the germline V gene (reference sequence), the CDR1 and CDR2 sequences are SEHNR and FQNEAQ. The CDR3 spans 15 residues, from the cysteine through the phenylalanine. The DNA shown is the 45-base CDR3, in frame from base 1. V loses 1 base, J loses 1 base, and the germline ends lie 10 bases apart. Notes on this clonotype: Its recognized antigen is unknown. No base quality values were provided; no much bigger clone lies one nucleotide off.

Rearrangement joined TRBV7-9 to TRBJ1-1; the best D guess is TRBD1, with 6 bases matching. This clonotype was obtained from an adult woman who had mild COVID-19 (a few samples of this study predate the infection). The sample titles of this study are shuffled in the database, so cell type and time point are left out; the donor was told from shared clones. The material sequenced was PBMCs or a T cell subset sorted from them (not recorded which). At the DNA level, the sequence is TGTGCCAGCAGCTTAGTAACGACAGGGAACACTGAAGCTTTCTTT. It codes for CASSLVTTGNTEAFF.